Listed below are T cell receptor beta chains from one sample, sequenced in a study of blood T cell repertoires in COVID-19. The table came from immunoSEQ multiplex PCR; TCRdb's copy has only in-frame clones and leaves some out. Among about 370,000 clones, about 87% were seen once, and the ten largest hold more than 9%. Sequenced sample: peripheral blood. Receptor source: a woman aged 25 to 39 with COVID-19, enrolled during active disease. Each CDR3 is given with its conserved first and last residue. A D gene is named only where the DNA matches it firmly. Some rows have no size entry. The others give once, few or many, or a class for an expanded clone.

TGTGCCTGGACGGGGTATCGGGACGAGCAGTACTTC	CAWTGYRDEQYF	TRBV30	TRBJ2-7	.	.
TGTGCCAGCAGCCCCCCGGTGAACACTGAAGCTTTCTTT	CASSPPVNTEAFF	TRBV7-2	TRBJ1-1	.	once
TGTGCCAGCTCACTAACGACAGGGGGATCGGGTCAAGAGACCCAGTACTTC	CASSLTTGGSGQETQYF	TRBV18	TRBJ2-5	TRBD1	.
TGCGCCAGCAGGAGAAGGGACATCCCGAGCGAGCAGTACTTC	CASRRRDIPSEQYF	TRBV5-1	TRBJ2-7	.	.
TGTGCCACCACCAGGAAGGGGAATCGGGAGACCCAGTACTTC	CATTRKGNRETQYF	TRBV28	TRBJ2-5	.	.
TGTGCCAGCAGTGAAGCTTTAGCGGGAAGCTACAATGAGCAGTTCTTC	CASSEALAGSYNEQFF	TRBV6-1	TRBJ2-1	TRBD2	.
TGTGCCAGCAGCGTACGCCGGGACAGGGGTGGGGAAAAACTGTTTTTT	CASSVRRDRGGEKLFF	TRBV11-2	TRBJ1-4	TRBD1	.
TGTGCCACCAGTGATCCGACAGGGAGCTCCTACAATGAGCAGTTCTTC	CATSDPTGSSYNEQFF	TRBV24-1	TRBJ2-1	TRBD1	.
TGCGCCAGCAGCTTGGAGTCGGCCCTGAGGGGGCAGGGTGGCTACACCTTC	CASSLESALRGQGGYTF	TRBV5-1	TRBJ1-2	TRBD1	.
TGCGCCAGCAGCGCCTTCAGGGGAGGGTCGAACACCGGGGAGCTGTTTTTT	CASSAFRGGSNTGELFF	TRBV5-1	TRBJ2-2	.	.
TGTGCCAGCAGCTACAGGCGCGGGAGGGAAGAGACCCAGTACTTC	CASSYRRGREETQYF	TRBV7-8	TRBJ2-5	TRBD2	.
TGTGCCAGCAGCCAAGGAGGGCAGGGGGGCACAGATACGCAGTATTTT	CASSQGGQGGTDTQYF	TRBV3-1/TRBV3-2	TRBJ2-3	TRBD1	.
TGTGCCAGCAGCCCCGGGAGTCAGCCCCAGCATTTT	CASSPGSQPQHF	TRBV3-1/TRBV3-2	TRBJ1-5	.	.
TGTGCCAGCAGCCGCGGACTAGCGGGAGTCCAAGAGACCCAGTACTTC	CASSRGLAGVQETQYF	TRBV5-4	TRBJ2-5	TRBD2	.
TGTGCCAGCAGCCCCTGGGGCAGCTCCTACGAGCAGTACTTC	CASSPWGSSYEQYF	TRBV9	TRBJ2-7	.	once
TGTGCCAGTAGTACCCTAGCGGGAGTAGGGAACACAGATACGCAGTATTTT	CASSTLAGVGNTDTQYF	TRBV19	TRBJ2-3	TRBD2	.
TGCGCCAGCAGCTTGGCTGGCTCAGGGGGCACTGAAGCTTTCTTT	CASSLAGSGGTEAFF	TRBV5-1	TRBJ1-1	TRBD1	.
TGTGCCAGCAGTCCCGGGACAGGGATCTACAATGAGCAGTTCTTC	CASSPGTGIYNEQFF	TRBV2	TRBJ2-1	TRBD1	.
TGTGCCAGCTCACCACCGGCAGACTCCTACGAGCAGTACTTC	CASSPPADSYEQYF	TRBV18	TRBJ2-7	.	.
TGCGCCAGCAGCCTAAAGGTGTATGCACACAGGGGCACTAATGAAAAACTGTTTTTT	CASSLKVYAHRGTNEKLFF	TRBV4-1	TRBJ1-4	TRBD1	.
TGTGCCAGCAGCAGACTAGCGGGAGGTAGCACAGATACGCAGTATTTT	CASSRLAGGSTDTQYF	TRBV2	TRBJ2-3	TRBD2	.
TGTGCCAGCAACCTTCATGGACGGACTTCCTACGAGCAGTACTTC	CASNLHGRTSYEQYF	TRBV28	TRBJ2-7	.	.
TGTGCCAGCAGCCAAATTCACGGTGGGAACACTGAAGCTTTCTTT	CASSQIHGGNTEAFF	TRBV7-6	TRBJ1-1	.	.
TGTGCCAGCAGCCGGGGGAGGGGAAAACTAGGGGTTTTGGATGAGCAGTTCTTC	CASSRGRGKLGVLDEQFF	TRBV11-2	TRBJ2-1	TRBD2	.
TGTGCCACCAGTGATTCGGGGACAGGGGGCAATCAGCCCCAGCATTTT	CATSDSGTGGNQPQHF	TRBV24-1	TRBJ1-5	TRBD1	.
TGTGCCAGCAGCCCCGGGGGACTAGTTTCCGAGCAGTACTTC	CASSPGGLVSEQYF	TRBV9	TRBJ2-7	TRBD2	.
TGCAGCGTTCGGGGGACTAGCGGCCTACAAGAGACCCAGTACTTC	CSVRGTSGLQETQYF	TRBV29-1	TRBJ2-5	TRBD2	once
TGTGCAAGTCGCTTACCTCTCGGCGAGCAGTACTTC	CASRLPLGEQYF	TRBV12-2	TRBJ2-7	.	.
TGTGCCAGCTCACCATTACCCGGGGAAAAGAGCAATCAGCCCCAGCATTTT	CASSPLPGEKSNQPQHF	TRBV18	TRBJ1-5	.	.
TGTGCCAGCAGCTTACTCTCCCCTGTCTACGAGCAGTACTTC	CASSLLSPVYEQYF	TRBV11-2	TRBJ2-7	.	.
TGCGCCAGCAGCTTGGCGGGGAGAGGCAATCAGCCCCAGCATTTT	CASSLAGRGNQPQHF	TRBV5-1	TRBJ1-5	.	.
TGTGCCAGCAGCCTGGGACAGCTCTACGAGCAGTACTTC	CASSLGQLYEQYF	TRBV3-1/TRBV3-2	TRBJ2-7	TRBD1	.
TGTGCCAGCAGCGGCGAGGGGGCCGAGCAGCCCCAGCATTTT	CASSGEGAEQPQHF	TRBV2	TRBJ1-5	TRBD1	.
TGTGCCAGCAGCCCCGTCATAACCGGGGGGGTTTCTTATGGCTACACCTTC	CASSPVITGGVSYGYTF	TRBV5-4	TRBJ1-2	.	.
TGCGCCAGCAGCCAAGTCGCGGATCAAGAGACCCAGTACTTC	CASSQVADQETQYF	TRBV4-1	TRBJ2-5	.	.
TGTGCCAGCAGCCTAGGCCCCGGGACAGGGTACCTCAATGAGCAGTTCTTC	CASSLGPGTGYLNEQFF	TRBV21-1	TRBJ2-1	.	.
TGCGCCAGCAGCCGCCGGGGGGTAGCGGGAGCCCTGTACAATGAGCAGTTCTTC	CASSRRGVAGALYNEQFF	TRBV5-1	TRBJ2-1	TRBD2	.
TGTGCCAGCAGTTCTCCGACAGGGACAGCCTACGAGCAGTACTTC	CASSSPTGTAYEQYF	TRBV28	TRBJ2-7	TRBD1	once
TGTGCCAGCAGTGATGGGGGACTAGCGGGACTCTACGAGCAGTACTTC	CASSDGGLAGLYEQYF	TRBV2	TRBJ2-7	TRBD2	.
TGTGCCAGCACCCTAGGATTTGAAAAACTGTTTTTT	CASTLGFEKLFF	TRBV6-5	TRBJ1-4	.	.
TGTGCCAGCAGTGACATGCAAAAGGCCGGGGCTAGCGAACAAGAGACCCAGTACTTC	CASSDMQKAGASEQETQYF	TRBV6-4	TRBJ2-5	.	.
TGTGCTAGCAGCCCTTCTAGCACGAACACCGGGGAGCTGTTTTTT	CASSPSSTNTGELFF	TRBV7-7	TRBJ2-2	.	.
TGTGCCAGCAGTGAAGAAGTCAGGGGGCTTGAGCAGTTCTTC	CASSEEVRGLEQFF	TRBV6-1	TRBJ2-1	TRBD1	.
TGTGCCAGCACCGTTACTGGGGCCAACGTCCTGACTTTC	CASTVTGANVLTF	TRBV12-3/TRBV12-4	TRBJ2-6	.	.
TGCGCCAGCAGCCAAACTAGCGTTAGGGGAGATACGCAGTATTTT	CASSQTSVRGDTQYF	TRBV4-1	TRBJ2-3	TRBD2	.
TGTGCCACCAGTGATCCGCGGGATACGCAGTATTTT	CATSDPRDTQYF	TRBV24-1	TRBJ2-3	.	.
TGTGCCAGTAGTATATGGACTAGCGGCTGGCAAGAGACCCAGTACTTC	CASSIWTSGWQETQYF	TRBV19	TRBJ2-5	TRBD2	many
TGCGCCAGCAGCTTGGAGGTCCCAGGGGTTGATGGCTACACCTTC	CASSLEVPGVDGYTF	TRBV5-1	TRBJ1-2	.	.